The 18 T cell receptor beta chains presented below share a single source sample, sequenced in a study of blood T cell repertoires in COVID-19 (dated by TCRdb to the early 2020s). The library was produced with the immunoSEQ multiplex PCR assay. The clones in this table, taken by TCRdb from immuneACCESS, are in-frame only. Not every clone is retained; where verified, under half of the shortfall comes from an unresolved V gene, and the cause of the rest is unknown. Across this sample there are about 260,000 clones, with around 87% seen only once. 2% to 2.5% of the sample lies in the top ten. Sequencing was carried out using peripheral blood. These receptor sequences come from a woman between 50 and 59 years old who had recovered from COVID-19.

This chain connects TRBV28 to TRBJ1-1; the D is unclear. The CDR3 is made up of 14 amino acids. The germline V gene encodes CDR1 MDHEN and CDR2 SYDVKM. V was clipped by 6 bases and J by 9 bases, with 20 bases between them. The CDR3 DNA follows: TGTGCCAGCAGACTTCCAGGAGGCACGGGGAAAGCTTTCTTT. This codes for CASRLPGGTGKAFF.

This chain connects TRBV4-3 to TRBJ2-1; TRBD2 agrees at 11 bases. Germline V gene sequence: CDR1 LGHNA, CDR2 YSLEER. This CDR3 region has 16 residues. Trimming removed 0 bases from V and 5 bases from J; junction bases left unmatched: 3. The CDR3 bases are TGCGCCAGCAGCCAAGATACTAGCGGGAGCCACAATGAGCAGTTCTTC. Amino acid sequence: CASSQDTSGSHNEQFF.

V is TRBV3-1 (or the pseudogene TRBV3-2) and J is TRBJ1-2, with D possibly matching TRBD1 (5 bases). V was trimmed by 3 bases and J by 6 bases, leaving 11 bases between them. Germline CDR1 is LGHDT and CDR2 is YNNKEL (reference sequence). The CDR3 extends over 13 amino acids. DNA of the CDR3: TGTGCCAGCAGCCAGCTTCGGGGGGATGGCTACACCTTC. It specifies CASSQLRGDGYTF.

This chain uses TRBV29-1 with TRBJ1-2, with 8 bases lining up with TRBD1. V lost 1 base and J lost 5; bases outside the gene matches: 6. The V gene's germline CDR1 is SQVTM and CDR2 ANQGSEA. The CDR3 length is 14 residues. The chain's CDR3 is CSVEGPGGQYGYTF. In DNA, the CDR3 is TGCAGCGTTGAAGGGCCAGGGGGCCAGTATGGCTACACCTTC.

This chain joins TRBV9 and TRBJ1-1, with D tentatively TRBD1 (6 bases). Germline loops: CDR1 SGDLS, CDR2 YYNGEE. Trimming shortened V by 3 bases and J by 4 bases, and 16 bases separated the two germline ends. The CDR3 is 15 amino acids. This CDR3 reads CASSEYSGVPTEAFF. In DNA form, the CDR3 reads TGTGCCAGCAGCGAATACTCAGGGGTCCCCACTGAAGCTTTCTTT.

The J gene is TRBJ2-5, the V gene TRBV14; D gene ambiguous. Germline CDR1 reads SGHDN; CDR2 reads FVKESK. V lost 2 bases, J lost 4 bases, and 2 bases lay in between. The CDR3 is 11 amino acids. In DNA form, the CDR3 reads TGTGCCAGCAGCCAACGAGAGACCCAGTACTTC. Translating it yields CASSQRETQYF.

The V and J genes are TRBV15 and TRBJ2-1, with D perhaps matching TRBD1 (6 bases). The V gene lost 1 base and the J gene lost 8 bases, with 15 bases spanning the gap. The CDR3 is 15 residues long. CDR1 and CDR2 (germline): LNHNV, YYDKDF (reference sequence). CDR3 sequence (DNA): TGTGCCACCAGCAGAGGGACAGCTACTACGGATGAGCAGTTCTTC. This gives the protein CATSRGTATTDEQFF.

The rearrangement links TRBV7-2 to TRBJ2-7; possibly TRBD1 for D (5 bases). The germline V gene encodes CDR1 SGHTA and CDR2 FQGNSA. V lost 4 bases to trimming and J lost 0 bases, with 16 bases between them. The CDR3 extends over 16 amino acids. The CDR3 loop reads CASSSEWVGASYEQYF. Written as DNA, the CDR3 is TGTGCCAGCAGCTCTGAATGGGTAGGGGCCTCCTACGAGCAGTACTTC.

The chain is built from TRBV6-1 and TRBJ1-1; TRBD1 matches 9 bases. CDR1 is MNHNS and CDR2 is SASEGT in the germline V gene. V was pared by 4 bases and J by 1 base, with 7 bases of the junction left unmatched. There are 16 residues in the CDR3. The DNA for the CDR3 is TGTGCCAGCAGTGGGGGCGGGACAGGGAAGAACACTGAAGCTTTCTTT. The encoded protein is CASSGGGTGKNTEAFF.

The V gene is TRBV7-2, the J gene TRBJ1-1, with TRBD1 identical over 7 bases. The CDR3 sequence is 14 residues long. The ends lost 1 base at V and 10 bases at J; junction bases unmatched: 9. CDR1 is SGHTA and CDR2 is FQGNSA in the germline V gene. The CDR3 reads CASSLVGATGVAFF. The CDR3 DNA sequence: TGTGCCAGCAGCTTAGTTGGGGCAACAGGGGTAGCTTTCTTT.

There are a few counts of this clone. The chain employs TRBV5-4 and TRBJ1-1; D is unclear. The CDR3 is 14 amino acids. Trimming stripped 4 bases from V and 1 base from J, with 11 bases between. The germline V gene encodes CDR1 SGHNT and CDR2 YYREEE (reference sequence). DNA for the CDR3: TGTGCCAGCAGCGATCGGGAAACGAACACTGAAGCTTTCTTT. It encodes CASSDRETNTEAFF.

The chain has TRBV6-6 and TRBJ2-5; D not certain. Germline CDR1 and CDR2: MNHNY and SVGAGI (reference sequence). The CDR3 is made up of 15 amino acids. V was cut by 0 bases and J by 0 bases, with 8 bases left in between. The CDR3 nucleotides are TGTGCCAGCAGTTACTCGAGTCCGTACCAAGAGACCCAGTACTTC. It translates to CASSYSSPYQETQYF.

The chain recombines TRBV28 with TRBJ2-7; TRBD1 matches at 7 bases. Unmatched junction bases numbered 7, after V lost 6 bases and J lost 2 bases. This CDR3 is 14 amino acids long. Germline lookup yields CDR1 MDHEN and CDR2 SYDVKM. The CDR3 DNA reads TGTGCCAGCAGACGTCCGGGACAGACCTACGAGCAGTACTTC. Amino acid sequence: CASRRPGQTYEQYF.

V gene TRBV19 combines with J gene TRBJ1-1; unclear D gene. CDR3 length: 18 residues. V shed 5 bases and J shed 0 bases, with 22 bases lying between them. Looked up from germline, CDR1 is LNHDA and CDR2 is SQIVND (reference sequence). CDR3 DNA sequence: TGTGCCAGTAGTTCCAGTCCTCACGGCGGCAACATGAACACTGAAGCTTTCTTT. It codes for CASSSSPHGGNMNTEAFF.

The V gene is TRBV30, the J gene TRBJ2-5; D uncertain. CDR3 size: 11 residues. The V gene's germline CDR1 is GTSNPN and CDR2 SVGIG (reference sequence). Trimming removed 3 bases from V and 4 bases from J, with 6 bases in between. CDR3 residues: CAWSLLETQYF. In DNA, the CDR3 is TGTGCCTGGAGCCTTTTAGAGACCCAGTACTTC.

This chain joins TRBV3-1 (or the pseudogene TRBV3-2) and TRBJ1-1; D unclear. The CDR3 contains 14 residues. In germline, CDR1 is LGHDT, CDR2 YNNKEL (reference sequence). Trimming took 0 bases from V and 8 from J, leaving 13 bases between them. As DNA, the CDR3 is TGTGCCAGCAGCCAAGAAGAACGCGGAAGGGAAGCTTTCTTT. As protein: CASSQEERGREAFF.

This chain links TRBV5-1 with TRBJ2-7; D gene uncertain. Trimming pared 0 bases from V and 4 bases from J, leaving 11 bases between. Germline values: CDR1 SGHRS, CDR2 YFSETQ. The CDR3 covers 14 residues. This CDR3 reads CASSLDYPRYEQYF. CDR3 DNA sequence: TGCGCCAGCAGCTTGGACTACCCTCGGTACGAGCAGTACTTC.

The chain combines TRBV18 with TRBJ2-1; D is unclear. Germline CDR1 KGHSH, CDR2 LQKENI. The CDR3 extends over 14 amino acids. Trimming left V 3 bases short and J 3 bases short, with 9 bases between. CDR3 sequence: CASSPEQHYNEQFF. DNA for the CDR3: TGTGCCAGCTCACCCGAACAGCACTACAATGAGCAGTTCTTC. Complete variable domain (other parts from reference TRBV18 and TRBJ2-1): NAGVMQNPRHLVRRRGQEARLRCSPMKGHSHVYWYRQLPEEGLKFMVYLQKENIIDESGMPKERFSAEFPKEGPSILRIQQVVRGDSAAYFCASSPEQHYNEQFFGPGTRLTVL.